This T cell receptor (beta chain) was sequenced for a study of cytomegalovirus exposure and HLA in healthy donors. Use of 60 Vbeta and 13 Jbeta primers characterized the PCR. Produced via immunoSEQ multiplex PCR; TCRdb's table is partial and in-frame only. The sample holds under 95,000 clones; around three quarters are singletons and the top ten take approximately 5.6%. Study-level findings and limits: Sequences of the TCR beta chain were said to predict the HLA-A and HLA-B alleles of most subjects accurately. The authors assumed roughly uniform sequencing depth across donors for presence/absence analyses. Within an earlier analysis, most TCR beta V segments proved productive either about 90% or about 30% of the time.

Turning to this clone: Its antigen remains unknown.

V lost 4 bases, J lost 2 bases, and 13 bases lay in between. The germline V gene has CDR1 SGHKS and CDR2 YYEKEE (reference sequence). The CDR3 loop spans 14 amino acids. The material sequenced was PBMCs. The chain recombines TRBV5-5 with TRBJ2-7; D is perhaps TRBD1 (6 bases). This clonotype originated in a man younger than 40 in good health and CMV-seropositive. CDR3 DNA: TGTGCCAGCAGCACAGGGATGTGGGCCTACGAGCAGTACGTC. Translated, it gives CASSTGMWAYEQYV.